What follows are 16 T cell receptor beta chains derived from one specimen sequenced in a study of early T cells in non-severe SARS-CoV-2 infection. MiXCR, applied by TCRdb to the 5' RACE reads, yields one record per CDR3 protein. Of some 88,000 distinct CDR3 sequences listed, approximately 17% are singletons. The sample consisted of whole blood, taken at baseline. These receptors were obtained from an adult who was a healthcare worker with PCR-confirmed SARS-CoV-2 infection or an uninfected control (not recorded which).

This chain links TRBV2 with TRBJ2-1; D possibly corresponds to TRBD2 (5 bases). This CDR3 contains 14 residues. Trimming removed 7 bases from V and 0 bases from J, with 10 bases in between. Looked up from germline, CDR1 is SNHLY and CDR2 is FYNNEI. CDR3 sequence reads: CASNKLVSYNEQFF. CDR3 nucleotide sequence: TGTGCCAGCAACAAACTAGTCTCCTACAATGAGCAGTTCTTC.

V and J are TRBV5-1 and TRBJ2-7, with 7 bases lining up with TRBD1. The CDR3 consists of 16 residues. J gave up 4 bases and V 3 bases, and 13 bases lay outside the gene matches. Germline V gives CDR1 SGHRS, CDR2 YFSETQ. The CDR3 here is CASSSDPVTGKYEQYF. As DNA, the CDR3 is TGCGCCAGCAGCTCCGACCCAGTGACAGGGAAGTACGAGCAGTACTTC.

This rearrangement joins TRBV20-1 to TRBJ2-7; TRBD1 matches at 7 bases. The germline CDR1 and CDR2 sequences are DFQATT and SNEGSKA (reference sequence). The CDR3 loop spans 13 amino acids. J gave up 4 bases and V 3 bases, and 6 bases lay outside the gene matches. CDR3 nucleotide sequence: TGCAGTGCTAGTATGCAGGGGGTGTACGAGCAGTACTTC. This codes for CSASMQGVYEQYF.

V and J are TRBV6-5 and TRBJ2-7; 10 positions match TRBD2. CDR3 length: 14 amino acids. V shed 4 bases and J 9 bases; nucleotides not matched to a gene: 9. Germline CDR1 and CDR2: MNHEY and SVGAGI. CDR3 amino acids: CASSSGLAGVGQYF. Here the CDR3 DNA reads TGTGCCAGCAGTTCCGGTCTAGCGGGAGTGGGGCAGTACTTC.

The rearrangement links TRBV12-3 or TRBV12-4 to TRBJ2-5, with a tentative D call TRBD1 (5 bases). The CDR3 sequence is 13 residues long. Trimming shortened V by 6 bases and J by 6 bases, and 14 bases separated the two germline ends. Written as DNA, the CDR3 is TGTGCCAGCAGCAGTGGGGCCGGGCAGACCCAGTACTTC. It codes for CASSSGAGQTQYF.

A few counts support this clonotype. The chain uses TRBV6-5 and TRBJ1-5; D is possibly TRBD1 (5 bases). The CDR3 consists of 13 residues. V lost 6 bases to trimming and J lost 4 bases, with 10 bases between them. The germline CDR1 and CDR2 sequences are MNHEY and SVGAGI. The CDR3 region has the DNA TGTGCCAGCAGCCGGACATCGAATCAGCCCCAGCATTTT. Its translation: CASSRTSNQPQHF.

Many counts were recorded for this clonotype. The gene calls are TRBV20-1 and TRBJ1-5; D is undetermined. This CDR3 contains 13 residues. Germline lookup yields CDR1 DFQATT and CDR2 SNEGSKA (reference sequence). V was trimmed by 3 bases and J by 4 bases, leaving 10 bases between them. CDR3 sequence reads: CSASSTVNQPQHF. The CDR3 DNA reads as TGCAGTGCTAGCTCGACCGTTAATCAGCCCCAGCATTTT.

The table lists this clonotype with many counts. The chain employs TRBV28 and TRBJ2-3; D not certain. Germline-derived CDR1 and CDR2 are MDHEN and SYDVKM. CDR3 length: 11 amino acids. V was cut by 3 bases and J by 9 bases, with 7 bases left in between. The CDR3 here is CASSFEFTQYF. In DNA, the CDR3 is TGTGCCAGCAGTTTCGAGTTCACGCAGTATTTT.

This clonotype was counted at least ten times. The rearrangement joins TRBV7-9 to TRBJ2-3; D unclear. Trimming shortened V by 3 bases and J by 4 bases, and 2 bases separated the two germline ends. CDR1 SEHNR and CDR2 FQNEAQ come from the germline V gene (reference sequence). The CDR3 consists of 11 residues. This chain's CDR3 is CASSFADTQYF. The CDR3, as DNA: TGTGCCAGCAGCTTTGCAGATACGCAGTATTTT.

This clonotype was recorded a few times. This sequence joins TRBV9 and TRBJ1-4; perhaps TRBD1 as D (5 bases). The CDR3 totals 15 residues. CDR1 SGDLS and CDR2 YYNGEE come from the germline V gene. Deletions cut 2 bases from V and 3 bases from J, with 11 bases between. CDR3 DNA: TGTGCCAGCAGCGTCGGGACGCCGGCTAATGAAAAACTGTTTTTT. Translating gives CASSVGTPANEKLFF.

The rearrangement links TRBV14 to TRBJ2-7; D remains unclear. This CDR3 region has 14 residues. In germline, CDR1 is SGHDN, CDR2 FVKESK. V lost 4 bases and J 6 bases, leaving 16 bases between the germline ends. The CDR3 DNA sequence: TGTGCCAGCAGCCCACCCAACTGGAACGGCGAGCAGTACTTC. This codes for CASSPPNWNGEQYF.

At least ten counts were recorded for this clonotype. V and J are TRBV20-1 and TRBJ1-1; 7 bases fit TRBD1. CDR3 size: 13 residues. Germline V gene data show CDR1 as DFQATT and CDR2 as SNEGSKA (reference sequence). V shed 1 base, J shed 10 bases, and the junction held 9 bases outside the gene matches. This chain's CDR3 is CSARGLRTGLAFF. CDR3 nucleotides: TGCAGTGCTAGAGGATTAAGGACAGGCCTAGCTTTCTTT.

This chain uses TRBV24-1 with TRBJ2-3, with D tentatively TRBD2 (6 bases). The germline V gene encodes CDR1 KGHDR and CDR2 SFDVKD. V was shortened by 10 bases and J by 5 bases, with 15 bases between the two germline ends. The CDR3 loop spans 13 amino acids. The CDR3 region has the DNA TGTGCCACGTCGGGGGAGTCCGAAGATACGCAGTATTTT. This codes for CATSGESEDTQYF.

The rearrangement links TRBV7-6 to TRBJ1-1; D unresolved. The V and J ends lost 5 bases and 4 bases respectively, with 11 bases between them. The germline V gene has CDR1 SGHVS and CDR2 FNYEAQ. This CDR3 region has 13 residues. The CDR3 protein is CASSGSEGTEAFF. The CDR3 DNA reads as TGTGCCAGCAGCGGGTCGGAGGGCACTGAAGCTTTCTTT.

In its sample, this clonotype was seen a few times. The chain links TRBV28 to TRBJ2-1, with 10 positions matching TRBD2. Germline loops: CDR1 MDHEN, CDR2 SYDVKM. The CDR3 is made up of 14 amino acids. V lost 3 bases to trimming and J lost 10 bases; unmatched junction nucleotides: 6. In DNA form, the CDR3 reads TGTGCCAGCAGTTTGCTAGCGGGAGCCGCCGAGCAGTTCTTC. Its translation is CASSLLAGAAEQFF.

This clonotype was seen a few times. The chain has TRBV12-3 or TRBV12-4 and TRBJ2-4; the D gene is possibly TRBD2 (6 bases). Between the trimmed V and J ends, which lost 5 bases and 1 base, there was a span of 12 bases. CDR3 length: 15 amino acids. The CDR3 nucleotides read TGTGCCAGCAGTCTAGGGGAGGTGGCCAAAAACATTCAGTACTTC. It is translated as CASSLGEVAKNIQYF.